A single TCR beta chain is shown here with its context. Its cognate antigen is unknown. The DNA ends 3 residues before the CDR3 does, and the rest of the CDR3 is filled in from the germline J gene. Germline CDR1 SEHNR, CDR2 FQNEAQ (reference sequence). The V gene lost 1 base and the J gene lost 5 bases, with 14 bases spanning the gap. This CDR3 contains 15 residues. This entry comes from a study of T cells in women clearing cervical HPV infection. Study-wide context: Controls' single incident HPV16 infection cleared within 12 months without precancer.

TCRdb keeps only in-frame clones here, not all; method: immunoSEQ multiplex PCR. The sample is made up of roughly 24,000 clones, and the top ten hold 4% to 5.5% of it. Whole-study findings and limits: Cases carried less TRBV6-7 than controls: about 0.1% versus 0.15%. Cases and controls were distinguished at AUC over 0.75 by richness and V genes.

The receptor was derived from a woman between 18 and 70 years old with a cervical HPV16 infection that either progressed to CIN3+ or cleared (not recorded which). The chain links TRBV7-9 to TRBJ2-5, with a tentative D call TRBD2 (5 bases). Sequencing input: blood buffy coat. CDR3: CASSLDRGSSETQYF. Incomplete CDR3 DNA: TGTGCCAGCAGCTTAGACCGGGGTAGTTCTGAGACC.